The rows below give T cell receptor beta chains drawn from one sample of a study of tumor-infiltrating lymphocytes in primary liver carcinoma. TCRdb recomputed calls from the multiplex PCR reads with MiXCR, one row per CDR3 protein. This sample has about 37,000 distinct CDR3 sequences, with 75% found just once. Sequenced material: tumor-adjacent normal liver tissue. Receptor source: a man aged 35 to 55 with primary liver carcinoma and hepatitis B virus infection. Each CDR3 is given with its conserved first and last residue. A D gene is named only where the DNA matches it firmly. The size of a clone is reported for some rows only, either as once, few or many, or as a class for expanded clones.

D gene | J gene | clone size | V gene | CDR3 DNA | CDR3 protein
NA | TRBJ2-5 | NA | TRBV11-2 | TGTGCCAGCAGCCAAAGGGTCAGTCAAGAGACCCAGTACTTC | CASSQRVSQETQYF
NA | TRBJ2-7 | NA | TRBV29-1 | TGCAGCGCCATGACATATGTTACCGGCACTCCCTACGAGCAGTATTTC | CSAMTYVTGTPYEQYF
NA | TRBJ1-5 | NA | TRBV11-3 | TGTGCAAGCAGCTTAGATCTGGGGGCGGCTCAGCCTCAGCATTTT | CASSLDLGAAQPQHF
TRBD2 | TRBJ2-1 | NA | TRBV6-5 | TGTGCCAGCACTTCTAGCGGGTGCGATGAGCACTTCTTC | CASTSSGCDEHFF
NA | TRBJ2-1 | NA | TRBV7-3 | TGTGCCAGCTCGTCAGGGTTTGGAAGTGAGCAGTTCTTC | CASSSGFGSEQFF
TRBD2 | TRBJ2-5 | NA | TRBV11-2 | TGTGCCAGCAACTTAGAGCCTAGCGGGACTAGAGACTGCTTC | CASNLEPSGTRDCF
NA | TRBJ2-2 | NA | TRBV25-1 | TGTGCCTGTGGGGGCAGAGTCGGGAAGCTGTTTTTT | CACGGRVGKLFF
TRBD2 | TRBJ2-1 | many | TRBV28 | TGTGCCAGCATTTTAACTAGCGGCTACAATGAGCAGTTCTTC | CASILTSGYNEQFF
NA | TRBJ2-7 | medium-sized | TRBV6-6 | TGTGCCAGCAGTTACCCCGAAGGGGGAGGAGACGAGCAGTACTTC | CASSYPEGGGDEQYF
NA | TRBJ1-4 | NA | TRBV7-9 | TGTGCCAGCAGCTTGGAGAACTGGAATGAAAAACTGTTTTTT | CASSLENWNEKLFF
NA | TRBJ2-1 | NA | TRBV6-2/TRBV6-3 | TGTGCCAGCAGTTTCTCGACCGACAAGGATGACAATGAGCGGTTCTTC | CASSFSTDKDDNERFF
NA | TRBJ2-1 | NA | TRBV6-6 | TGTGCCAGCACGCCCCGGCGCGGGGCAGGCAATGAGCAGTCCTTC | CASTPRRGAGNEQSF
NA | TRBJ2-7 | NA | TRBV10-3 | TGTACCATCACCGGGGCAGGGTTGGACGAGCAGTACTTC | CTITGAGLDEQYF
NA | TRBJ2-2 | NA | TRBV4-1 | TGCGCCAGCAGCCAAGATGAGGGGAGATGGGGCGGCAGGCTGTTTTTT | CASSQDEGRWGGRLFF
NA | TRBJ2-5 | NA | TRBV7-9 | TGTGCCAACAGATTGGGAATGGGGTTCCAAGAGACCCAGTACTTC | CANRLGMGFQETQYF
NA | TRBJ2-5 | once | TRBV11-2 | TGTGCCAGCAGCTTGGAGTCAGGGATATCGATGGAGACCCAGTACTTC | CASSLESGISMETQYF
NA | TRBJ2-1 | once | TRBV11-2 | TGTGCCAGCAGCTTTTGGGGAGGGGGGCGCTTCAATGAGCACTTCTTT | CASSFWGGGRFNEHFF
TRBD2 | TRBJ2-2 | NA | TRBV29-1 | TGCAGCGTTGGGACTAGCGTGGCGAACACCGGGTATCTGTTTTTT | CSVGTSVANTGYLFF
TRBD1 | TRBJ2-7 | few | TRBV29-1 | TGCAGCGTTCTGACAGGGTACTCCTACGGGCGGTACTTC | CSVLTGYSYGRYF
TRBD1 | TRBJ2-1 | medium-sized | TRBV14 | TGTGCCAGCAGCCAAGAGGGTCAGGGGACAGGGTACAATGAGCAGTTCTTC | CASSQEGQGTGYNEQFF
TRBD1 | TRBJ2-2 | NA | TRBV28 | TGTGCCAGGAGTTTTCCACAGGGGCCCTACACCGGGGAGCTGTTTTTT | CARSFPQGPYTGELFF
TRBD1 | TRBJ2-1 | NA | TRBV12-3/TRBV12-4 | TGTGCTAGCAGGGAGTCGGGACAGCCATACAATGAGCAGTTCTTC | CASRESGQPYNEQFF
NA | TRBJ2-1 | NA | TRBV29-1 | TGCAGCACTCACGGAGGAGGGAAGAATGGGCAGTTCTTC | CSTHGGGKNGQFF
NA | TRBJ2-7 | NA | TRBV5-6 | TGTGCCAGTAGCTCCTTGATGGTCCACGAGCTGTACTTC | CASSSLMVHELYF
NA | TRBJ1-5 | many | TRBV28 | TGTGCCAGCAGTCCTTATCGACAGCCCCAGCATTTT | CASSPYRQPQHF
NA | TRBJ2-5 | NA | TRBV7-9 | TGTGCCAGCATCCCGGAGCAGGGGCTGGGAGAGACCCAGTACTTC | CASIPEQGLGETQYF
NA | TRBJ2-2 | NA | TRBV29-1 | TGCATCTTTGTAGTGGGAATCATGAACACCGGGGAGCTGTTTTTT | CIFVVGIMNTGELFF
NA | TRBJ2-1 | NA | TRBV6-2/TRBV6-3 | TGTGACAGCATTAACCCGGGGGTCAATGAACAGTTCTTC | CDSINPGVNEQFF
NA | TRBJ1-1 | NA | TRBV5-5 | TGTACCAGCAGCATTATTAGGAACACTGAAGCTTTCTTT | CTSSIIRNTEAFF
NA | TRBJ2-1 | NA | TRBV10-3 | TGTGCCATAACTGTGGAGGAGAGCTCCTACAATGAGCAGTTCTTC | CAITVEESSYNEQFF
NA | TRBJ2-5 | NA | TRBV11-2 | TGCGCCAGCAGCTTAGGGTCCGGGATGTCGATGGGGACCCAGAACTTC | CASSLGSGMSMGTQNF
NA | TRBJ2-5 | NA | TRBV29-1 | TGCGGCTTTAGGATAGCATCGTTTCAAGAGACCCAATACTTC | CGFRIASFQETQYF
NA | TRBJ2-6 | few | TRBV19 | TGTGCCAGTAGTATAGGGGAGGAGGGGGCCAACGTCCTGACTTTC | CASSIGEEGANVLTF
NA | TRBJ2-7 | few | TRBV30 | TGTGCCTGGAGTAGGGAGGACTCCTATGAGCACTACTTC | CAWSREDSYEHYF
TRBD2 | TRBJ2-1 | NA | TRBV5-1 | TGCGCCAGCAGCTTGAGGTGGACAAGCGGGGTCATAGGGAATGAGCAGTTCTTC | CASSLRWTSGVIGNEQFF
NA | TRBJ2-5 | few | TRBV10-3 | TGTGCCATCAGTGAGGGGAGGTGGGAGACCCGGTACTTC | CAISEGRWETRYF
NA | TRBJ1-1 | NA | TRBV7-9 | TGTGCCAGCAGCCAGCCGGGACTTCCAAGGGGCACTGAAGCTTTCTTT | CASSQPGLPRGTEAFF